Presented here are 32 T cell receptor beta chains from one specimen sequenced in a study of blood T cell repertoires in COVID-19. Data came from immunoSEQ multiplex PCR; TCRdb stores just in-frame clones and leaves some out. The table records under 80,000 clones, about four fifths of them present only once. Source material: peripheral blood. These receptors came from a man aged 50 to 59 with acute or convalescent COVID-19.

The chain joins TRBV7-9 to TRBJ2-5; TRBD1 aligns across 9 bases. Trimming cost V 0 bases and J 3 bases; bases outside gene matches: 2. This CDR3 is 15 amino acids long. CDR1 is SEHNR, CDR2 FQNEAQ, per germline (reference sequence). Written as DNA, the CDR3 is TGTGCCAGCAGCTTAGCCGGGACAGGGAAAGAGACCCAGTACTTC. The encoded protein is CASSLAGTGKETQYF. Based on the CDR3 plus reference TRBV7-9 and TRBJ2-5, the full variable domain is DTGVSQNPRHKITKRGQNVTFRCDPISEHNRLYWYRQTLGQGPEFLTYFQNEAQLEKSRLLSDRFSAERPKGSFSTLEIQRTEQGDSAMYLCASSLAGTGKETQYFGPGTRLLVL.

This chain joins TRBV10-2 and TRBJ1-5, with D perhaps matching TRBD1 (5 bases). The germline V gene has CDR1 WSHSY and CDR2 SAAADI. The CDR3 length is 14 residues. Trimming left V 6 bases short and J 5 bases short, with 14 bases between. DNA for the CDR3: TGCGCCAGCAGGACGGGGACTTGGGATCAGCCCCAGCATTTT. Translation gives CASRTGTWDQPQHF.

The chain has TRBV11-2 and TRBJ1-6, with D unresolved. The CDR3 runs to 14 residues. Trimming took off 5 bases at V and 6 bases at J, with 11 bases between the two ends. The V gene's germline CDR1 is SGHAT and CDR2 FQNNGV. The CDR3 bases are TGTGCCAGCAGCAAAAAGGAGGTTAATTCACCCCTCCACTTT. Its protein is CASSKKEVNSPLHF.

V and J are TRBV2 and TRBJ1-1; the D gene is possibly TRBD1 (5 bases). Trimming shortened V by 0 bases and J by 0 bases, and 8 bases separated the two germline ends. Germline loops: CDR1 SNHLY, CDR2 FYNNEI. This CDR3 has 15 residues. CDR3 amino acids: CASSEAEGVNTEAFF. CDR3 nucleotides: TGTGCCAGCAGTGAAGCAGAAGGGGTGAACACTGAAGCTTTCTTT.

The chain uses TRBV9 and TRBJ1-1; D remains ambiguous. Germline CDR1 SGDLS, CDR2 YYNGEE. The length of the CDR3 is 14 residues. V lost 3 bases and J lost 2, with 11 bases in between. For the CDR3, the DNA is TGTGCCAGCAGCGCCCCCGGCGGCAACACTGAAGCTTTCTTT. This encodes CASSAPGGNTEAFF.

This rearrangement joins TRBV7-2 to TRBJ1-3, with D unclear. Trimming removed 1 base at V and 2 bases at J, with 9 bases between. There are 15 residues in the CDR3. CDR1 is SGHTA and CDR2 is FQGNSA in the germline V gene. CDR3 DNA sequence: TGTGCCAGCAGCTTAGGGAGGGTAACTGGAAACACCATATATTTT. This codes for CASSLGRVTGNTIYF.

The genes are TRBV28 and TRBJ2-3, with TRBD1 matching over 8 bases. Per germline, CDR1 MDHEN and CDR2 SYDVKM. With V trimmed by 8 bases and J by 3 bases, 10 bases remained unmatched. The CDR3 has 15 residues. The CDR3 nucleotides are TGTGCCAGCTCCTCGTCCAGGGGGCGGACAGATACGCAGTATTTT. This translates into CASSSSRGRTDTQYF.

This chain uses TRBV10-3 with TRBJ2-1, with TRBD2 identical over 9 bases. The CDR3 loop spans 16 amino acids. The V and J ends lost 11 bases and 7 bases, in that order; junction bases with no gene match: 18. Germline values: CDR1 ENHRY, CDR2 SYGVKD. CDR3 loop: CASNEGGGRARNEQFF. The CDR3 DNA sequence: TGTGCCTCCAATGAGGGGGGCGGGAGGGCCAGGAATGAGCAGTTCTTC.

The rearrangement links TRBV6-6 to TRBJ1-3; 8 bases map to TRBD1. The CDR3 is 15 amino acids. J gave up 3 bases and V 6 bases, and 7 bases lay outside the gene matches. CDR1 and CDR2 from the germline V gene are MNHNY and SVGAGI (reference sequence). CDR3 protein: CASRQPTGVGNTIYF. The DNA of the CDR3 is TGTGCCAGCAGACAACCGACAGGGGTTGGAAACACCATATATTTT.

The chain couples TRBV11-2 to TRBJ2-2; 8 nucleotides line up with TRBD2. Per the germline V gene, CDR1 is SGHAT and CDR2 is FQNNGV. The CDR3 runs to 16 residues. With V trimmed by 1 base and J by 7 bases, 8 bases remained unmatched. Here the CDR3 reads CASSLAGTRALGELFF. In nucleotides, the CDR3 is TGTGCCAGCAGCTTAGCCGGGACTAGGGCTCTCGGGGAGCTGTTTTTT. Drawing the rest from reference TRBV11-2 and TRBJ2-2, the complete variable domain is EAGVAQSPRYKIIEKRQSVAFWCNPISGHATLYWYQQILGQGPKLLIQFQNNGVVDDSQLPKDRFSAERLKGVDSTLKIQPAKLEDSAVYLCASSLAGTRALGELFFGEGSRLTVL.

The J gene is TRBJ2-5, the V gene TRBV28; TRBD2 agrees at 11 bases. The length of the CDR3 is 14 residues. Germline values: CDR1 MDHEN, CDR2 SYDVKM. Germline trimming cut 6 bases from V and 4 bases from J; bases unmatched to any gene: 4. As DNA, the CDR3 is TGTGCCAGCAGCAGTAGCGGGGGGGGAGAGACCCAGTACTTC. It encodes CASSSSGGGETQYF.

The J gene is TRBJ1-2, the V gene TRBV20-1, with 7 nucleotides matching TRBD1. The CDR3 has 10 amino acids. Germline V CDR1 and CDR2: DFQATT, SNEGSKA (reference sequence). CDR3 in DNA: TGCCGACAGGGCACTCCTGGCTACACCTTC. It specifies CRQGTPGYTF.

The chain links TRBV5-6 to TRBJ1-2; tentative D call: TRBD1 (5 bases). This CDR3 has 13 amino acids. Germline assignment: CDR1 SGHDT and CDR2 YYEEEE. The ends were cut back, 2 bases at V and 8 bases at J, with 13 bases in the middle. The CDR3 DNA reads TGTGCCAGCAGCTTAGGAAGGGGTGAAGGCTACACCTTC. It yields the protein CASSLGRGEGYTF.

The J gene is TRBJ2-1, the V gene TRBV7-9, with TRBD1 matching over 7 bases. The CDR3 runs to 15 residues. From germline, CDR1 is SEHNR and CDR2 FQNEAQ (reference sequence). The V and J ends lost 2 bases and 6 bases, in that order; junction bases with no gene match: 7. The CDR3 region is CASSLSGGESNEQFF. The CDR3 DNA is TGTGCCAGCAGCTTATCAGGGGGTGAGAGCAATGAGCAGTTCTTC.

This clone was seen a handful of times. V gene TRBV4-1 combines with J gene TRBJ2-7, with 10 bases matching TRBD2. Germline lookup yields CDR1 MGHRA and CDR2 YSYEKL. The CDR3 runs to 15 residues. V shed 2 bases and J 3 bases; nucleotides not matched to a gene: 4. CDR3 DNA sequence: TGCGCCAGCAGCCAACGGGGGACTAGCGACTACGAGCAGTACTTC. Its translation: CASSQRGTSDYEQYF.

The V gene is TRBV24-1, the J gene TRBJ2-2, with D unclear. The V and J ends lost 4 bases and 4 bases respectively, with 12 bases between them. In germline, CDR1 is KGHDR, CDR2 SFDVKD. The CDR3 is made up of 15 amino acids. The CDR3 here is CATSDGRKVTGELFF. The CDR3 coding sequence is TGTGCCACCAGTGACGGCAGGAAAGTCACCGGGGAGCTGTTTTTT.

The chain has TRBV7-2 and TRBJ2-3, with D maybe TRBD2 (5 bases). With 0 bases removed from V and 1 base from J, the gap between germline ends came to 11 bases. CDR3 length: 16 residues. Germline V lookup: CDR1 SGHTA, CDR2 FQGNSA. The CDR3 region is CASSLAGGGGTDTQYF. The CDR3 region has the DNA TGTGCCAGCAGCTTAGCAGGTGGAGGAGGCACAGATACGCAGTATTTT.

This clone has a single count. The rearrangement uses TRBV6-2 or TRBV6-3 and TRBJ1-6, with 9 bases fitting TRBD1. The CDR3 is 15 amino acids. The J segment lost 7 bases and the V segment lost 0 bases, leaving 1 base of the junction unmatched. The germline V gene has CDR1 MNHEY and CDR2 SVGEGT. The CDR3 loop reads CASSYSGTGNSPLHF. CDR3 sequence (DNA): TGTGCCAGCAGTTACTCCGGGACAGGGAATTCACCCCTCCACTTT.

The table lists this clone with a count of one. This rearrangement joins TRBV5-1 to TRBJ2-2; D uncertain. CDR1 and CDR2 (germline): SGHRS, YFSETQ. V lost 5 bases and J 6 bases, leaving 14 bases between the germline ends. The CDR3 extends over 14 amino acids. This chain's CDR3 is CASRDPRGSGELFF. CDR3 nucleotide sequence: TGCGCCAGCAGAGACCCTCGAGGCTCCGGGGAGCTGTTTTTT.

This chain connects TRBV19 to TRBJ1-5; D may be TRBD1 (5 bases). The CDR3 contains 14 residues. V lost 5 bases to trimming and J lost 2 bases, with 10 bases between them. Germline V lookup: CDR1 LNHDA, CDR2 SQIVND (reference sequence). CDR3 sequence reads: CASSRREGNQPQHF. CDR3 bases: TGTGCCAGTAGTCGCAGGGAGGGCAATCAGCCCCAGCATTTT.

The V gene is TRBV5-4, the J gene TRBJ2-6, with TRBD1 as a possible D gene (5 bases). CDR3 length equals 16 residues. Trimming stripped 5 bases from V and 0 bases from J, with 12 bases between. Germline CDR1 and CDR2: SGHNT and YYREEE (reference sequence). The CDR3 here is CASRLDRASGANVLTF. The CDR3 coding sequence is TGTGCCAGCAGATTAGACAGAGCCTCTGGGGCCAACGTCCTGACTTTC.

This chain links TRBV15 with TRBJ1-1, with a weak D call TRBD1 (5 bases). Trimming took 5 bases from V and 5 from J, leaving 21 bases between them. Germline V gives CDR1 LNHNV, CDR2 YYDKDF (reference sequence). The CDR3 sequence is 16 residues long. The CDR3 spells CATSVHGQGRYTEAFF. DNA for the CDR3: TGTGCCACCAGCGTCCACGGGCAGGGCAGGTATACTGAAGCTTTCTTT.

V gene TRBV7-2 combines with J gene TRBJ1-2; 8 bases map to TRBD1. Germline loops: CDR1 SGHTA, CDR2 FQGNSA. The CDR3 length is 16 residues. V lost 1 base and J lost 4; bases outside the gene matches: 8. This CDR3 reads CASSLEVTGASYGYTF. Written as DNA, the CDR3 is TGTGCCAGCAGCTTAGAGGTGACAGGGGCCAGCTATGGCTACACCTTC.

This rearrangement joins TRBV7-2 to TRBJ2-7; the D is unclear. Germline V lookup: CDR1 SGHTA, CDR2 FQGNSA. Trimming removed 5 bases at V and 0 bases at J, with 8 bases between. The CDR3 covers 13 residues. The CDR3 is CASSPQSSYEQYF. CDR3 DNA sequence: TGTGCCAGCAGCCCACAGAGCTCCTACGAGCAGTACTTC. Full variable domain (outside the CDR3, taken from reference TRBV7-2 and TRBJ2-7): GAGVSQSPSNKVTEKGKDVELRCDPISGHTALYWYRQSLGQGLEFLIYFQGNSAPDKSGLPSDRFSAERTGGSVSTLTIQRTQQEDSAVYLCASSPQSSYEQYFGPGTRLTVT.

The chain carries TRBV9 and TRBJ1-3; D not certain. The CDR3 is 15 residues long. Germline values: CDR1 SGDLS, CDR2 YYNGEE. Trimming shortened V by 0 bases and J by 0 bases, and 7 bases separated the two germline ends. The chain's CDR3 is CASSVDGISGNTIYF. The CDR3 bases are TGTGCCAGCAGCGTAGACGGTATCTCTGGAAACACCATATATTTT. The full variable domain, its missing parts supplied by reference TRBV9 and TRBJ1-3, is DSGVTQTPKHLITATGQRVTLRCSPRSGDLSVYWYQQSLDQGLQFLIQYYNGEERAKGNILERFSAQQFPDLHSELNLSSLELGDSALYFCASSVDGISGNTIYFGEGSWLTVV.

The genes are TRBV7-8 and TRBJ2-7; 8 bases match TRBD1. Germline CDR1 SGHVS, CDR2 FQNEAQ. V was pared by 5 bases and J by 0 bases, with 9 bases of the junction left unmatched. This CDR3 has 16 residues. The chain's CDR3 is CASSLNRGSSSYEQYF. CDR3 coding DNA: TGTGCCAGCAGCCTGAACAGGGGGTCTAGCTCCTACGAGCAGTACTTC.

This chain links TRBV5-1 with TRBJ1-1, with D maybe TRBD1 (6 bases). V was pared by 2 bases and J by 3 bases, with 11 bases between. The CDR3 has 14 residues. Germline CDR1 SGHRS, CDR2 YFSETQ. The CDR3 spells CASSFQGRDTEAFF. In DNA, the CDR3 is TGCGCCAGCAGCTTTCAGGGGAGGGACACTGAAGCTTTCTTT.

The chain uses TRBV28 and TRBJ1-4; D gene ambiguous. V dropped 7 bases and J dropped 3 bases, with 15 bases sitting between them. The CDR3 runs to 15 residues. Per the germline V gene, CDR1 is MDHEN and CDR2 is SYDVKM. In nucleotides, the CDR3 is TGTGCCAGCACCTCTGGGAGGAGGGCTAATGAAAAACTGTTTTTT. Residues: CASTSGRRANEKLFF. Combining the CDR3 with reference TRBV28 and TRBJ1-4 gives the whole variable domain DVKVTQSSRYLVKRTGEKVFLECVQDMDHENMFWYRQDPGLGLRLIYFSYDVKMKEKGDIPEGYSVSREKKERFSLILESASTNQTSMYLCASTSGRRANEKLFFGSGTQLSVL.

The V call is TRBV7-9, the J call TRBJ1-1; D is ambiguous. The CDR3 runs to 15 residues. Germline V gene lookup returns CDR1 SEHNR and CDR2 FQNEAQ (reference sequence). V was shortened by 0 bases and J by 4 bases, with 12 bases between the two germline ends. The CDR3 protein is CASSLASGMGTEAFF. The CDR3 coding sequence is TGTGCCAGCAGCTTAGCGAGCGGGATGGGCACTGAAGCTTTCTTT.

This rearrangement joins TRBV19 to TRBJ2-3, with 11 nucleotides matching TRBD2. The CDR3 is made up of 16 amino acids. Germline V lookup: CDR1 LNHDA, CDR2 SQIVND (reference sequence). The V segment lost 5 bases and the J segment 2 bases; nucleotides outside the gene matches: 6. The CDR3 sequence is CASSALAGDITDTQYF. DNA of the CDR3: TGTGCCAGTAGTGCACTAGCGGGGGATATCACAGATACGCAGTATTTT.

The rearrangement uses TRBV11-2 and TRBJ1-2; D possibly corresponds to TRBD1 (5 bases). Germline CDR1 reads SGHAT; CDR2 reads FQNNGV. This CDR3 comprises 15 residues. The ends were cut back, 5 bases at V and 4 bases at J, with 17 bases in the middle. This CDR3 reads CASSGGTGGFYGYTF. CDR3 in DNA: TGTGCCAGCAGCGGCGGGACTGGGGGGTTCTATGGCTACACCTTC. Variable domain in full (rest from reference TRBV11-2 and TRBJ1-2): EAGVAQSPRYKIIEKRQSVAFWCNPISGHATLYWYQQILGQGPKLLIQFQNNGVVDDSQLPKDRFSAERLKGVDSTLKIQPAKLEDSAVYLCASSGGTGGFYGYTFGSGTRLTVV.

The chain uses TRBV5-6 and TRBJ1-2, with 8 bases aligning to TRBD1. The ends lost 0 bases at V and 4 bases at J; junction bases unmatched: 5. Germline-derived CDR1 and CDR2 are SGHDT and YYEEEE. The CDR3 has 15 amino acids. The CDR3 spells CASSLGTGIPYGYTF. CDR3 sequence (DNA): TGTGCCAGCAGCTTGGGGACAGGGATTCCCTATGGCTACACCTTC.